This TCR beta chain is drawn from a study of blood T cell repertoires in COVID-19. Study background: The analysed material was cDNA or gDNA that came from T cells, B-cell-depleted T cells, or PBMCs.

The repertoire was sequenced with immunoSEQ multiplex PCR; TCRdb's copy has only in-frame clones and lacks some. The sample records some 340,000 clones, about 87% being singletons. CDR1 and CDR2 from the germline V gene are ENHRY and SYGVKD. The trim removed 8 bases at V and 2 bases at J, leaving 5 bases unmatched. The CDR3 has 15 amino acids. Participant age was roughly 18 to 90 years, and participants resided in fewer than 30 US areas. Participants reported their clinical history, and cohort assignment relied on those reports. The chain joins TRBV10-3 to TRBJ2-7; 14 nucleotides match TRBD2. Input material: PBMCs or T cells enriched from blood (not recorded which). The clonotype comes from a woman aged 25-40 years who had recovered from COVID-19. The CDR3 sequence is CAIAVGLAGAYEQYF. In DNA, the CDR3 is TGTGCCATCGCTGTGGGACTAGCGGGGGCCTACGAGCAGTACTTC.